A selection of T cell receptor beta chains follows, all from one sample in a study of identical twins. Using its own MiXCR run on the 5' RACE reads, TCRdb lists one record per CDR3 protein. The repertoire includes fewer than 900,000 distinct CDR3 sequences, 18% of them detected once, and roughly 13% sits in the top ten. These data also featured in a second study, about T cells expressing NK-cell markers.

Sequenced input: PBMCs. These receptors all come from a woman younger than 35 in good health. Both conserved end residues are part of each CDR3. Each record gives: V gene, D gene, clone size, J gene, CDR3 protein, CDR3 DNA. D genes are given only for firm matches. Some rows have no size entry. The others give once, few or many, or a class for an expanded clone.

>TRBV11-3|TRBD2|.|TRBJ2-3
CASSFGASGRDTQYF
TGTGCCAGCAGCTTCGGGGCTAGCGGGAGAGATACGCAGTATTTT
>TRBV20-1|.|.|TRBJ1-1
CSARVRHRATEAFF
TGCAGTGCTAGAGTCCGCCATCGGGCCACTGAAGCTTTCTTT
>TRBV19|.|.|TRBJ2-3
CASSISGIVGYDTQYF
TGTGCCAGTAGTATATCGGGGATAGTCGGTTATGATACGCAGTATTTT
>TRBV2|.|.|TRBJ2-5
CASSLNFRDRGYF
TGTGCCAGCAGTCTTAACTTCCGGGACCGTGGGTACTTC
>TRBV10-2|.|.|TRBJ1-5
CASRPGIHQPQHF
TGCGCCAGCAGGCCAGGTATTCATCAGCCCCAGCATTTT
>TRBV5-6|TRBD2|few|TRBJ2-7
CASSRYGTSGINEQYF
TGTGCCAGCAGCCGGTATGGAACTAGCGGTATCAACGAGCAGTACTTC
>TRBV10-3|TRBD2|.|TRBJ2-1
CAISPPSQRGYNEQFF
TGTGCCATCAGCCCACCCTCTCAGCGGGGCTACAATGAGCAGTTCTTC
>TRBV20-1|.|few|TRBJ2-3
CSATSSGTVTDTQYF
TGCAGTGCTACGAGTAGCGGGACAGTCACAGATACGCAGTATTTT
>TRBV6-5|TRBD2|.|TRBJ2-1
CASSLASGGHNEQFF
TGTGCCAGCAGTTTAGCTAGCGGGGGCCACAATGAGCAGTTCTTC
>TRBV20-1|.|.|TRBJ2-7
CSVPRRHYEQYF
TGCAGTGTCCCTCGGCGGCACTACGAGCAGTACTTC
>TRBV5-1|.|few|TRBJ2-4
CASSVGPPSDIQYF
TGCGCCAGCAGCGTGGGGCCGCCGTCTGACATTCAGTACTTC
>TRBV6-1|.|.|TRBJ2-5
CASRPSGVGTQYF
TGTGCCAGCAGACCATCGGGGGTTGGGACCCAGTACTTC
>TRBV5-1|.|.|TRBJ2-1
CASSLVGTQVEQFF
TGCGCCAGCAGCTTGGTTGGGACTCAGGTTGAGCAGTTCTTC
>TRBV20-1|TRBD2|.|TRBJ2-1
CSAKREAAYNEQFF
TGCAGTGCAAAGCGGGAGGCGGCGTACAATGAGCAGTTCTTC
>TRBV7-2|TRBD1|.|TRBJ2-3
CASSKQGTGDTQYF
TGTGCCAGCAGCAAGCAGGGGACAGGAGATACGCAGTATTTT
>TRBV18|.|.|TRBJ1-1
CASSLSISGNTEAFF
TGTGCCAGCTCACTGTCCATCAGCGGAAACACTGAAGCTTTCTTT
>TRBV12-3/TRBV12-4|TRBD2|.|TRBJ2-3
CASIHLAADTQYF
TGTGCCAGCATCCATCTAGCGGCAGATACGCAGTATTTT
>TRBV4-1|.|few|TRBJ2-5
CASSPGGRDRETQYF
TGCGCCAGCAGCCCTGGGGGAAGGGATCGAGAGACCCAGTACTTC
>TRBV19|.|many|TRBJ2-3
CASSIRDTQYF
TGTGCCAGCTCCATTCGGGATACGCAGTATTTT
>TRBV9|.|few|TRBJ2-1
CASSVTGYNEQFF
TGTGCCAGCAGCGTCACGGGGTACAATGAGCAGTTCTTC
>TRBV7-8|.|.|TRBJ2-1
CASSQRRGRHNEQFF
TGTGCCAGCAGCCAAAGAAGGGGTAGGCACAATGAGCAGTTCTTC
>TRBV20-1|TRBD2|few|TRBJ2-1
CSARDPLAGYYNEQFF
TGCAGTGCTAGAGATCCATTAGCGGGCTACTACAATGAGCAGTTCTTC
>TRBV20-1|TRBD2|few|TRBJ2-1
CSPLAGGSYNEQFF
TGCAGCCCTCTAGCGGGAGGGTCCTACAATGAGCAGTTCTTC
>TRBV5-1|TRBD2|.|TRBJ2-1
CASATSGSFANEQFF
TGCGCCAGCGCCACTAGCGGGAGTTTCGCCAATGAGCAGTTCTTC
>TRBV7-2|TRBD1|.|TRBJ1-1
CASSWDRFSPEAFF
TGTGCCAGCAGCTGGGACAGATTCTCGCCTGAAGCTTTCTTT
>TRBV4-3|.|.|TRBJ2-2
CASSQERQAPTGELFF
TGCGCCAGCAGCCAAGAGCGGCAGGCTCCCACCGGGGAGCTGTTTTTT
>TRBV20-1|TRBD1|few|TRBJ2-3
CCARDPQGASTDTQYF
TGCTGTGCTAGAGATCCACAGGGGGCGAGCACAGATACGCAGTATTTT
>TRBV27|.|.|TRBJ1-2
CASFGLNYGYTF
TGTGCCAGCTTCGGATTAAACTATGGCTACACCTTC